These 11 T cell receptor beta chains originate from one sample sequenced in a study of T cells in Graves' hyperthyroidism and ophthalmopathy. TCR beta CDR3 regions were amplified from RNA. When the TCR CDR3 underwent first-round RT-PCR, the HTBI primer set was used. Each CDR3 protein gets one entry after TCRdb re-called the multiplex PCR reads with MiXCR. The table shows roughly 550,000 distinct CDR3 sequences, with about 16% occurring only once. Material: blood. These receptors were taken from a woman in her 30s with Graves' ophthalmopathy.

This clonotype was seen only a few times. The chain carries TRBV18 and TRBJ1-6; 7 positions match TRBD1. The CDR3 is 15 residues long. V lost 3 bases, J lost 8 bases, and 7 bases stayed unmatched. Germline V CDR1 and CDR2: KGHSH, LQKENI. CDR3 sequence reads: CASSPPGGLDSPLHF. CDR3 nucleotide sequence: TGTGCCAGCTCACCTCCAGGGGGGTTGGATTCACCCCTCCACTTT.

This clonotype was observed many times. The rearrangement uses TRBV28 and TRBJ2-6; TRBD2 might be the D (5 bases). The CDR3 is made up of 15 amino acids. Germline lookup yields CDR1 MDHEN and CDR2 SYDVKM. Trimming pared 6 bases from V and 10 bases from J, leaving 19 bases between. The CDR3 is CASSFLPGTLNVLTF. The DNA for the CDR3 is TGTGCCAGCAGCTTCCTCCCGGGAACGCTTAACGTCCTGACTTTC.

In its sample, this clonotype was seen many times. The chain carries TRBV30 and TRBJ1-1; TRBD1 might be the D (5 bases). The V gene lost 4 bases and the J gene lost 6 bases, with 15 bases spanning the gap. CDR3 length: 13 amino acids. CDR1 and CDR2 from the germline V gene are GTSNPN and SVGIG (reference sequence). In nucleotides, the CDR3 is TGTGCCTGGACTTCTGGGGTAGGGGCTGAAGCTTTCTTT. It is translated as CAWTSGVGAEAFF.

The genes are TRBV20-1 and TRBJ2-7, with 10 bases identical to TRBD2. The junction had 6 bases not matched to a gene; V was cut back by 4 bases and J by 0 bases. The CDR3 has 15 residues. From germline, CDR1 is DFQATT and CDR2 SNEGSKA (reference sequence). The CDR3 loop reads CSATAASGSSYEQYF. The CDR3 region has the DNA TGCAGTGCTACCGCTGCTAGCGGGAGCTCCTACGAGCAGTACTTC.

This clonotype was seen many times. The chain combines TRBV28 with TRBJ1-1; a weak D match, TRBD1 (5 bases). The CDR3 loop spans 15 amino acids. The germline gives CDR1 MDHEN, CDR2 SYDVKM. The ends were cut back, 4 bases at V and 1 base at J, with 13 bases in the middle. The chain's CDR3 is CASSSLQGGNTEAFF. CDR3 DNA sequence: TGTGCCAGCAGTTCCCTGCAGGGAGGGAACACTGAAGCTTTCTTT.

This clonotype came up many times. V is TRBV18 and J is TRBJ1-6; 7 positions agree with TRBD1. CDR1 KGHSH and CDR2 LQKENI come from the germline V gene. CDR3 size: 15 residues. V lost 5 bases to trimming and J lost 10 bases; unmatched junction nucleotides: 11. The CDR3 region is CASSLGTDGGSPLHF. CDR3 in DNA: TGTGCCAGCTCATTAGGGACAGACGGAGGATCACCCCTCCACTTT.

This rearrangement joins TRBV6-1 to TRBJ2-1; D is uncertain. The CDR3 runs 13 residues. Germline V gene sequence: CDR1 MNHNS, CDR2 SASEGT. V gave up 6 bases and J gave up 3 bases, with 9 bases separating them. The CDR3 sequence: CASSSDNYNEQFF. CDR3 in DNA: TGTGCCAGCAGCTCAGACAACTACAATGAGCAGTTCTTC.

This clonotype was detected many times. The CDR3 sequence: CASSLVGAHPEQYF. In nucleotides, the CDR3 is TGTGCCAGCAGCTTGGTAGGGGCCCACCCCGAGCAGTACTTC. This chain uses TRBV5-8 with TRBJ2-7, with TRBD1 as a possible D gene (5 bases). Trimming removed 0 bases from V and 6 bases from J, with 13 bases in between. Germline CDR1 and CDR2: SGHTS and YDEGEE. The CDR3 spans 14 residues.

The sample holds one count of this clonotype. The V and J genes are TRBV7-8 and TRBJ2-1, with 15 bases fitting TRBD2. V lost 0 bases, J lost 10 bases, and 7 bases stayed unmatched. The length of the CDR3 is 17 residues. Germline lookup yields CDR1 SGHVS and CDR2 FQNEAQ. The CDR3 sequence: CASSLARTSGRVGEQFF. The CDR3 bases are TGTGCCAGCAGCTTAGCTCGGACTAGCGGGAGGGTTGGCGAGCAGTTCTTC.

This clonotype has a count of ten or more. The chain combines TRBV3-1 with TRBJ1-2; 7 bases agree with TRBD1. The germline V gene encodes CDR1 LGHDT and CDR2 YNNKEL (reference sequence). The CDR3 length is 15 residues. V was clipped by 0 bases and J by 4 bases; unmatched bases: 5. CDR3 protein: CASSQDAGGLYGYTF. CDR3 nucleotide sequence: TGTGCCAGCAGCCAAGATGCAGGGGGACTCTATGGCTACACCTTC.

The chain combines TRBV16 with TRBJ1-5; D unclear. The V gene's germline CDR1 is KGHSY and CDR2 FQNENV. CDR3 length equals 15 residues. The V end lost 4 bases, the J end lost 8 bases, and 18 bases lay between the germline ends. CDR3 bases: TGTGCCAGCAGCCTCATCCTAGGGTCTAAAAAGCCCCAGCATTTT. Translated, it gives CASSLILGSKKPQHF.